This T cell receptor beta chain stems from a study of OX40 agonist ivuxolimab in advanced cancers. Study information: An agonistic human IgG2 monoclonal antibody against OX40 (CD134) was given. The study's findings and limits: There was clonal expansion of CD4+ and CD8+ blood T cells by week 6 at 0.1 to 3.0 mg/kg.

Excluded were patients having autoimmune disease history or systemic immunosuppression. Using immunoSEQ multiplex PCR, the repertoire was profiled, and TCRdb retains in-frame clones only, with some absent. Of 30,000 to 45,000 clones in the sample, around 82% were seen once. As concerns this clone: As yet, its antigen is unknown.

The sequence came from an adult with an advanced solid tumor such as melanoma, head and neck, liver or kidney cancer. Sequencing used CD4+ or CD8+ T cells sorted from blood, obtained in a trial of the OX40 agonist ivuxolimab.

The CDR3 coding sequence is TGTGCCAGCAGTTCTAGCGGGGTGAACACCGGGGAGCTGTTTTTT. Encoded protein: CASSSSGVNTGELFF. The gene calls are TRBV5-6 and TRBJ2-2, with 9 bases that match TRBD2. Germline V gene lookup returns CDR1 SGHDT and CDR2 YYEEEE. V shed 5 bases and J 1 base; nucleotides not matched to a gene: 3. The CDR3 runs 15 residues.